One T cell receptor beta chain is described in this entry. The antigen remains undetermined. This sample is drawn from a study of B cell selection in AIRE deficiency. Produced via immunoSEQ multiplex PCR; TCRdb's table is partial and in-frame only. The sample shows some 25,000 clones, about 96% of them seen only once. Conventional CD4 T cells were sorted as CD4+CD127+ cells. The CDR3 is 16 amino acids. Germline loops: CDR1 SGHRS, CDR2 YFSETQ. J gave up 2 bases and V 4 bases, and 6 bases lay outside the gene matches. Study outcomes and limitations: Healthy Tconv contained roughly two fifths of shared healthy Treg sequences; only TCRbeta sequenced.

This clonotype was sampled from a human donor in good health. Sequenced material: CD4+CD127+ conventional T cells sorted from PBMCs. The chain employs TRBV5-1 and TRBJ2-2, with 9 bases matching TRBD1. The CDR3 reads CASSSTGQGNTGELFF. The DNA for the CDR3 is TGCGCCAGCAGCAGTACGGGACAGGGCAACACCGGGGAGCTGTTTTTT.